These 3 T cell receptor beta chains came from one sample sequenced in a study of blood T cell repertoires in COVID-19. Profiling relied on immunoSEQ multiplex PCR, and the TCRdb table lists in-frame clones only, not all of them. The sample contains about 200,000 clones, about nine tenths of which appear only once. Sequences were obtained from peripheral blood. All receptors come from a man aged 80 or over with acute or convalescent COVID-19.

The V gene is TRBV30, the J gene TRBJ1-5; TRBD1 matches at 9 bases. The ends lost 4 bases at V and 4 bases at J; junction bases unmatched: 5. CDR3 length: 14 amino acids. CDR1 and CDR2 (germline): GTSNPN, SVGIG (reference sequence). DNA for the CDR3: TGTGCCTGGATGGGACAGGGAGCGAATCAGCCCCAGCATTTT. Protein sequence: CAWMGQGANQPQHF.

The CDR3 region is CASSSEGRGYGYTF. In nucleotides, the CDR3 is TGCGCCAGCAGCTCCGAGGGCAGGGGCTATGGCTACACCTTC. This chain uses TRBV5-1 with TRBJ1-2; tentative D call: TRBD1 (6 bases). Between the trimmed V and J ends, which lost 3 bases and 4 bases, there was a span of 13 bases. Germline CDR1 SGHRS, CDR2 YFSETQ. The CDR3 runs to 14 residues.

This chain joins TRBV19 and TRBJ2-1; 12 nucleotides agree with TRBD2. The V gene end was trimmed by 5 bases and the J gene end by 9 bases; junction bases not matched to a gene: 5. The CDR3 is 14 amino acids. The germline V gene encodes CDR1 LNHDA and CDR2 SQIVND (reference sequence). In nucleotides, the CDR3 is TGTGCCAGTAGTCCTAGCGGGAGGGCCGGTGAGCAGTTCTTC. Its translation is CASSPSGRAGEQFF. The full variable domain, rest sourced from reference TRBV19 and TRBJ2-1, is DGGITQSPKYLFRKEGQNVTLSCEQNLNHDAMYWYRQDPGQGLRLIYYSQIVNDFQKGDIAEGYSVSREKKESFPLTVTSAQKNPTAFYLCASSPSGRAGEQFFGPGTRLTVL.